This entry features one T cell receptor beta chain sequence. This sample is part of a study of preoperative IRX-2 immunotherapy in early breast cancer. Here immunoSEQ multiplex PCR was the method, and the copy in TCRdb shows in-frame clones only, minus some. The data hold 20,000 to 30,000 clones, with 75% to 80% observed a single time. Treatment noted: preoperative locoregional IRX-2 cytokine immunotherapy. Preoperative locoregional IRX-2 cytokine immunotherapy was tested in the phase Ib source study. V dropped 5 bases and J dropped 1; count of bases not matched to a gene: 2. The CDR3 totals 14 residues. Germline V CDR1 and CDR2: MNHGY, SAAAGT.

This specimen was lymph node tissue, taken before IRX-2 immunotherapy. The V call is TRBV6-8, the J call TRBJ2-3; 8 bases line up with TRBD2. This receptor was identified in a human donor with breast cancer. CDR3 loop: CASSDGGGTDTQYF. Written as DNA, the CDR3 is TGTGCCAGCAGTGACGGGGGGGGCACAGATACGCAGTATTTT.